Below are 32 T cell receptor beta chains sequenced from a single sample in a study of T cell changes during pregnancy in multiple sclerosis. Using immunoSEQ multiplex PCR, the repertoire was profiled, and TCRdb retains in-frame clones only, with some absent. The data contain fewer than 25,000 clones, 75% to 95% of them singletons. The sequenced sample was CD4+ T cells from peripheral blood mononuclear cells, obtained in the third trimester of pregnancy. All receptors come from a female donor in good health, enrolled as a control in a pregnancy study.

The chain links TRBV6-1 to TRBJ1-4; D gene uncertain. Between the trimmed V and J ends, which lost 8 bases and 6 bases, there was a span of 13 bases. CDR3 length: 13 amino acids. Per germline, CDR1 MNHNS and CDR2 SASEGT. The CDR3 DNA sequence: TGTGCCAGCGTTGGAGACGGCCATGAAAAACTGTTTTTT. It is translated as CASVGDGHEKLFF.

This chain joins TRBV2 and TRBJ1-3; 7 nucleotides line up with TRBD1. Trimming removed 6 bases from V and 3 bases from J; junction bases left unmatched: 8. The CDR3 is 15 amino acids. CDR1 and CDR2 (germline): SNHLY, FYNNEI. The CDR3 region has the DNA TGTGCCAGCAGCTCCGAGACAGGGAATGGAAACACCATATATTTT. Protein: CASSSETGNGNTIYF.

This CDR3 reads CASRGTANYEQYF. CDR3 in DNA: TGTGCCAGCAGGGGGACAGCCAACTACGAGCAGTACTTC. The chain employs TRBV6-9 and TRBJ2-7, with TRBD1 matching over 7 bases. Trimming at V came to 6 bases and at J to 3 bases, leaving 5 bases not matched to a gene. Germline values: CDR1 MNHGY, CDR2 SVAAGI. The CDR3 has 13 amino acids.

V gene TRBV4-1 combines with J gene TRBJ1-4, with a possible D match to TRBD1 (5 bases). Trimming stripped 0 bases from V and 8 bases from J, with 16 bases between. Looked up from germline, CDR1 is MGHRA and CDR2 is YSYEKL. This CDR3 spans 16 amino acids. Here the CDR3 reads CASSQEAGGVGEKLFF. CDR3 DNA sequence: TGCGCCAGCAGCCAAGAGGCGGGGGGGGTCGGGGAAAAACTGTTTTTT.

The chain recombines TRBV27 with TRBJ1-6; 7 nucleotides match TRBD1. Per the germline V gene, CDR1 is MNHEY and CDR2 is SMNVEV (reference sequence). The CDR3 runs 14 residues. V dropped 9 bases and J dropped 14; count of bases not matched to a gene: 16. CDR3 sequence reads: CASSYRDSYQSLHF. The CDR3 DNA is TGTGCCAGTTCATACCGGGACAGTTATCAGTCCCTCCACTTT.

This chain joins TRBV2 and TRBJ1-1; D call uncertain. Germline lookup yields CDR1 SNHLY and CDR2 FYNNEI. V was shortened by 8 bases and J by 1 base, with 11 bases between the two germline ends. This CDR3 has 13 amino acids. CDR3 sequence (DNA): TGTGCCAGCGGGAGAGATAGGAACACTGAAGCTTTCTTT. This translates into CASGRDRNTEAFF.

This sequence joins TRBV5-1 and TRBJ2-3, with 8 bases that match TRBD1. The CDR3 loop spans 15 amino acids. V was clipped by 3 bases and J by 1 base; unmatched bases: 4. Per the germline V gene, CDR1 is SGHRS and CDR2 is YFSETQ. DNA for the CDR3: TGCGCCAGCAGCTCGCAGGGGGCTGGCACAGATACGCAGTATTTT. This gives the protein CASSSQGAGTDTQYF.

The V and J genes are TRBV7-8 and TRBJ2-7, with D hard to call. The CDR3 spans 14 residues. Germline V CDR1 and CDR2: SGHVS, FQNEAQ. V was clipped by 1 base and J by 3 bases, with 10 bases between them. CDR3 sequence: CASSLGHSLYEQYF. In DNA form, the CDR3 reads TGTGCCAGCAGCTTAGGGCATTCCCTCTACGAGCAGTACTTC.

The chain carries TRBV7-8 and TRBJ2-1; 11 nucleotides align to TRBD2. V trimming: 5 bases; J trimming: 0 bases; junction bases outside the gene matches: 9. From germline, CDR1 is SGHVS and CDR2 FQNEAQ. The CDR3 loop spans 18 amino acids. This CDR3 is CASSLVAGGPGSYNEQFF. CDR3 nucleotide sequence: TGTGCCAGCAGCCTAGTAGCGGGAGGGCCCGGCTCCTACAATGAGCAGTTCTTC.

This chain links TRBV7-8 with TRBJ2-5; 8 bases line up with TRBD2. The CDR3 loop spans 17 amino acids. Germline values: CDR1 SGHVS, CDR2 FQNEAQ. J was trimmed by 1 base and V by 6 bases; bases with no gene match: 13. The CDR3 here is CASRTRFRGGSQETQYF. The CDR3 DNA follows: TGTGCCAGCAGAACGCGGTTCCGGGGGGGGAGCCAAGAGACCCAGTACTTC.

The chain is built from TRBV7-6 and TRBJ1-3; TRBD1 aligns across 9 bases. This CDR3 has 17 amino acids. Germline V gene lookup returns CDR1 SGHVS and CDR2 FNYEAQ. Trimming removed 5 bases from V and 0 bases from J; junction bases left unmatched: 8. CDR3: CASSPTGGIVSGNTIYF. In DNA form, the CDR3 reads TGTGCCAGCAGCCCTACAGGGGGCATCGTCTCTGGAAACACCATATATTTT. The complete variable domain, with remaining parts taken from reference TRBV7-6 and TRBJ1-3, reads GAGVSQSPRYKVTKRGQDVALRCDPISGHVSLYWYRQALGQGPEFLTYFNYEAQQDKSGLPNDRFSAERPEGSISTLTIQRTEQRDSAMYRCASSPTGGIVSGNTIYFGEGSWLTVV.

The V and J genes are TRBV19 and TRBJ2-5; the D gene is possibly TRBD1 (5 bases). The CDR3 has 14 amino acids. Germline CDR1 LNHDA, CDR2 SQIVND (reference sequence). Trimming shortened V by 1 base and J by 2 bases, and 8 bases separated the two germline ends. The CDR3 spells CASSIGPGQETQYF. CDR3 nucleotide sequence: TGTGCCAGTAGTATAGGGCCAGGGCAAGAGACCCAGTACTTC.

This chain links TRBV23-1 with TRBJ2-5; the D is unclear. TRBV23-1 is an open reading frame, and its role is uncertain. The CDR3 spans 14 residues. Trimming pared 7 bases from V and 2 bases from J, leaving 14 bases between. The CDR3 bases are TGCGCCAGCAATCCTTGGCAGTTACAAGAGACCCAGTACTTC. It is translated as CASNPWQLQETQYF.

V is TRBV29-1 and J is TRBJ1-5; D ambiguous. The CDR3 consists of 12 residues. Germline V gene sequence: CDR1 SQVTM, CDR2 ANQGSEA. V shed 4 bases and J shed 2 bases, with 6 bases lying between them. CDR3 amino acids: CSVGLGNQPQHF. CDR3 DNA: TGCAGCGTTGGTCTAGGCAATCAGCCCCAGCATTTT.

This chain joins TRBV18 and TRBJ2-5; D is perhaps TRBD1 (5 bases). Germline loops: CDR1 KGHSH, CDR2 LQKENI. The length of the CDR3 is 13 residues. V lost 0 bases and J lost 4, with 6 bases in between. Here the CDR3 reads CASSPPRGETQYF. CDR3 DNA: TGTGCCAGCTCACCACCAAGGGGAGAGACCCAGTACTTC. The full variable domain, with the rest looked up from reference TRBV18 and TRBJ2-5, is NAGVMQNPRHLVRRRGQEARLRCSPMKGHSHVYWYRQLPEEGLKFMVYLQKENIIDESGMPKERFSAEFPKEGPSILRIQQVVRGDSAAYFCASSPPRGETQYFGPGTRLLVL.

This chain uses TRBV6-1 with TRBJ2-7; D might be TRBD1 (6 bases). V dropped 6 bases and J dropped 1 base, with 13 bases sitting between them. Germline V lookup: CDR1 MNHNS, CDR2 SASEGT. This CDR3 has 14 amino acids. Here the CDR3 reads CASSDRFRSYEQYF. The DNA for the CDR3 is TGTGCCAGCAGCGACAGGTTTCGATCCTACGAGCAGTACTTC.

This chain connects TRBV6-5 to TRBJ1-2; TRBD1 matches 7 bases. The V segment lost 10 bases and the J segment 6 bases; nucleotides outside the gene matches: 11. The CDR3 loop spans 13 amino acids. Per the germline V gene, CDR1 is MNHEY and CDR2 is SVGAGI. CDR3 sequence: CAISGTAGNGYTF. The CDR3 DNA sequence: TGTGCCATCTCTGGGACAGCTGGAAATGGCTACACCTTC.

This chain links TRBV9 with TRBJ1-1; D not certain. Germline V CDR1 and CDR2: SGDLS, YYNGEE. The CDR3 runs to 16 residues. V lost 1 base to trimming and J lost 3 bases, with 16 bases between them. The CDR3 reads CASSVHPPGVHTEAFF. The CDR3 DNA reads as TGTGCCAGCAGCGTACATCCCCCGGGAGTACACACTGAAGCTTTCTTT.

The CDR3 nucleotides are TGTGCCAGTAACCGACGGGGGAACACCATATATTTT. Residues: CASNRRGNTIYF. The chain joins TRBV19 to TRBJ1-3; D may be TRBD1 (5 bases). V lost 7 bases to trimming and J lost 7 bases, with 11 bases between them. The germline CDR1 and CDR2 sequences are LNHDA and SQIVND (reference sequence). The CDR3 is 12 amino acids.

V is TRBV28 and J is TRBJ2-7; D not resolved. CDR3 length: 13 residues. Germline lookup yields CDR1 MDHEN and CDR2 SYDVKM. V was cut by 7 bases and J by 0 bases, with 10 bases left in between. The CDR3 is CASNSYHSYEQYF. CDR3 nucleotides: TGTGCCAGCAATTCCTATCACTCCTACGAGCAGTACTTC.

In its sample, this clone was seen once. The V gene is TRBV5-1, the J gene TRBJ1-2; 8 bases agree with TRBD1. V was pared by 1 base and J by 4 bases, with 6 bases of the junction left unmatched. The CDR3 consists of 15 residues. In germline, CDR1 is SGHRS, CDR2 YFSETQ. The CDR3 loop is CASSLSAGGGYGYTF. Written as DNA, the CDR3 is TGCGCCAGCAGCTTGTCGGCAGGGGGCGGCTATGGCTACACCTTC.

The rearrangement joins TRBV4-2 to TRBJ2-1; a weak D match, TRBD1 (5 bases). The germline V gene encodes CDR1 LGHNA and CDR2 YNFKEQ. Trimming took 0 bases from V and 6 from J, leaving 6 bases between them. This CDR3 is 13 amino acids long. The CDR3 nucleotides read TGTGCCAGCAGCCAAGAAAGGGGCAATGAGCAGTTCTTC. Encoded protein: CASSQERGNEQFF.

This clone was found a few times. J is TRBJ1-1 and V is TRBV27; D is perhaps TRBD1 (6 bases). Germline CDR1 reads MNHEY; CDR2 reads SMNVEV (reference sequence). The CDR3 is 13 residues long. The V end was cut by 6 bases, the J end by 4 bases, with 12 bases between. This chain's CDR3 is CASRTGKGTEAFF. The DNA for the CDR3 is TGTGCCAGCAGAACAGGGAAAGGCACTGAAGCTTTCTTT.

This chain's CDR3 is CASSLALEQYF. In DNA form, the CDR3 reads TGTGCCAGCAGCTTAGCCCTGGAGCAGTACTTC. V is TRBV11-2 and J is TRBJ2-5; D gene uncertain. The length of the CDR3 is 11 residues. Germline CDR1 reads SGHAT; CDR2 reads FQNNGV. Trimming removed 1 base at V and 11 bases at J, with 8 bases between.

The chain joins TRBV6-4 to TRBJ2-4; TRBD2 aligns across 8 bases. With 6 bases clipped from V and 0 bases from J, the junction kept 19 bases outside the gene matches. This CDR3 has 20 amino acids. From germline, CDR1 is MRHNA and CDR2 SNTAGT. The CDR3 DNA is TGTGCCAGCAGCCCCGAGGGGACTAGTGTGGGGGTTAAAGCCAAAAACATTCAGTACTTC. Translation gives CASSPEGTSVGVKAKNIQYF.

This clone was detected a few times. This chain joins TRBV11-1 and TRBJ1-2, with 10 positions matching TRBD1. V lost 5 bases to trimming and J lost 6 bases; unmatched junction nucleotides: 9. The CDR3 loop spans 15 amino acids. The germline V gene encodes CDR1 SGHAT and CDR2 FQDESV (reference sequence). Written as DNA, the CDR3 is TGTGCCAGCAGCCGGGACAGGGGCGCTCACCATGGCTACACCTTC. Its protein is CASSRDRGAHHGYTF.

V gene TRBV18 combines with J gene TRBJ2-4; maybe TRBD2 (6 bases). This CDR3 is built from 17 residues. CDR1 is KGHSH, CDR2 LQKENI, per germline. The V end was cut by 6 bases, the J end by 0 bases, with 18 bases between. The CDR3 region has the DNA TGTGCCAGCTCTTCCGTATTCTCGGAGGGAGCCAAAAACATTCAGTACTTC. It encodes CASSSVFSEGAKNIQYF.

This clone was recorded once. The chain couples TRBV6-1 to TRBJ2-3, with 10 bases fitting TRBD2. With 5 bases clipped from V and 1 base from J, the junction kept 3 bases outside the gene matches. The CDR3 loop spans 15 amino acids. Germline V lookup: CDR1 MNHNS, CDR2 SASEGT. This chain's CDR3 is CASSSLAGGTDTQYF. Here the CDR3 DNA reads TGTGCCAGCAGTTCTCTAGCGGGGGGCACAGATACGCAGTATTTT.

This clone was observed once. J is TRBJ2-5 and V is TRBV9; 11 positions agree with TRBD1. The V segment lost 2 bases and the J segment 5 bases; nucleotides outside the gene matches: 5. The CDR3 has 15 amino acids. The V gene's germline CDR1 is SGDLS and CDR2 YYNGEE. As DNA, the CDR3 is TGTGCCAGCAGCGTGACGGGACAGGGGGGGGAGACCCAGTACTTC. Amino acids: CASSVTGQGGETQYF. The full variable domain, with the rest looked up from reference TRBV9 and TRBJ2-5, is DSGVTQTPKHLITATGQRVTLRCSPRSGDLSVYWYQQSLDQGLQFLIQYYNGEERAKGNILERFSAQQFPDLHSELNLSSLELGDSALYFCASSVTGQGGETQYFGPGTRLLVL.

V and J are TRBV11-2 and TRBJ2-3; a possible D gene is TRBD2 (6 bases). Germline V gene data show CDR1 as SGHAT and CDR2 as FQNNGV. Trimming shortened V by 1 base and J by 2 bases, and 13 bases separated the two germline ends. The CDR3 covers 16 residues. The CDR3: CASSLGASAPTDTQYF. For the CDR3, the DNA is TGTGCCAGCAGCTTAGGGGCTAGCGCCCCCACAGATACGCAGTATTTT.

The chain is built from TRBV18 and TRBJ1-1; TRBD1 aligns across 9 bases. Germline CDR1 and CDR2: KGHSH and LQKENI. With 3 bases clipped from V and 0 bases from J, the junction kept 5 bases outside the gene matches. The CDR3 has 16 residues. The CDR3 is CASSPGTGIMNTEAFF. In DNA form, the CDR3 reads TGTGCCAGCTCACCTGGGACAGGGATCATGAACACTGAAGCTTTCTTT.

The chain uses TRBV7-2 and TRBJ2-2; D might be TRBD1 (7 bases). This CDR3 region has 14 residues. Germline V gene data show CDR1 as SGHTA and CDR2 as FQGNSA. V lost 3 bases, J lost 6 bases, and 11 bases lay in between. This CDR3 is CASSLQGGPGELFF. The DNA of the CDR3 is TGTGCCAGCAGCTTGCAGGGGGGACCCGGGGAGCTGTTTTTT.